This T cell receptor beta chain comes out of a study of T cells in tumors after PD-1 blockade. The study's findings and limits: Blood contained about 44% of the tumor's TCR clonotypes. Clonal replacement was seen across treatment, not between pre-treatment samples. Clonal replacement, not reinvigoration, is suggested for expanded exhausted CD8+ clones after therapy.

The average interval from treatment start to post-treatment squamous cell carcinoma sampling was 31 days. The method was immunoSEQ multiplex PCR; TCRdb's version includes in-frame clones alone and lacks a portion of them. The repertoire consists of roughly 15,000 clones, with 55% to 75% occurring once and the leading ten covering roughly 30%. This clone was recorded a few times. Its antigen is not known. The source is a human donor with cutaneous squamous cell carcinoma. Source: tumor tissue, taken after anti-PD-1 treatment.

The CDR3 region is CASSIGRVRSVYGYTF. CDR3 DNA: TGTGCCAGTAGTATAGGCAGGGTCAGAAGTGTCTATGGCTACACCTTC. This rearrangement joins TRBV19 to TRBJ1-2; TRBD1 might be the D (5 bases). V lost 1 base and J lost 4, with 16 bases in between. The germline gives CDR1 LNHDA, CDR2 SQIVND (reference sequence). The length of the CDR3 is 16 residues.